These T cell receptor beta chains were read from a single sample in a study of graft-versus-host responses after intestinal transplantation. The method was immunoSEQ multiplex PCR; TCRdb's version includes in-frame clones alone and lacks a portion of them. The data show under 9,500 clones, about 74% seen once. The sample was ileum tissue, taken 494 days after intestinal transplant. These receptors were collected from a human patient who received an intestinal transplant, so some T cells may come from the graft donor. Both conserved end residues are part of each CDR3. D genes are given only for firm matches. Not every row has a clone size; where given, it reads once, few, many or a size class.

j_call: TRBJ2-4; v_call: TRBV5-8; clone_size: .; d_call: TRBD1; cdr3_aa: CASSPRQGRRNIQYF; cdr3_nt: TGTGCCAGCAGTCCACGACAGGGAAGGAGGAACATTCAGTACTTC
j_call: TRBJ2-5; v_call: TRBV9; clone_size: .; d_call: .; cdr3_aa: CASSPRQETQYF; cdr3_nt: TGTGCCAGCAGCCCCCGCCAAGAGACCCAGTACTTC
j_call: TRBJ1-1; v_call: TRBV11-2; clone_size: .; d_call: .; cdr3_aa: CASSLLGLEAFF; cdr3_nt: TGTGCCAGCAGCTTATTGGGTCTTGAAGCTTTCTTT
j_call: TRBJ1-1; v_call: TRBV19; clone_size: few; d_call: .; cdr3_aa: CASSIQTSRAFF; cdr3_nt: TGTGCCAGTAGTATACAAACCTCTAGGGCTTTCTTT
j_call: TRBJ2-2; v_call: TRBV7-9; clone_size: .; d_call: TRBD2; cdr3_aa: CASSPGLAGAGELFF; cdr3_nt: TGTGCCAGCAGCCCGGGACTAGCGGGAGCCGGGGAGCTGTTTTTT
j_call: TRBJ2-2; v_call: TRBV4-2; clone_size: once; d_call: TRBD2; cdr3_aa: CASSQDLAGVRTGELFF; cdr3_nt: TGTGCCAGCAGCCAAGATCTAGCGGGAGTAAGGACCGGGGAGCTGTTTTTT
j_call: TRBJ2-7; v_call: TRBV9; clone_size: .; d_call: TRBD2; cdr3_aa: CASARGGGGAYEQYF; cdr3_nt: TGTGCCAGCGCCCGGGGGGGCGGGGGGGCCTACGAGCAGTACTTC
j_call: TRBJ2-7; v_call: TRBV10-3; clone_size: .; d_call: TRBD2; cdr3_aa: CAISGSGGVSYEQYF; cdr3_nt: TGTGCCATCAGTGGTAGCGGGGGGGTTTCCTACGAGCAGTACTTC
j_call: TRBJ2-7; v_call: TRBV11-2; clone_size: .; d_call: .; cdr3_aa: CASSQRDGTYEQYF; cdr3_nt: TGTGCCAGCAGCCAACGGGACGGGACTTACGAGCAGTACTTC
j_call: TRBJ2-1; v_call: TRBV14; clone_size: .; d_call: TRBD2; cdr3_aa: CASSLEGAGVIEQFF; cdr3_nt: TGTGCCAGCAGCCTCGAGGGAGCGGGAGTTATTGAGCAGTTCTTC
j_call: TRBJ2-1; v_call: TRBV15; clone_size: .; d_call: TRBD2; cdr3_aa: CATSRDLSGRNEQFF; cdr3_nt: TGTGCCACCAGCAGAGATCTAAGCGGGAGAAATGAGCAGTTCTTC
j_call: TRBJ2-7; v_call: TRBV4-1; clone_size: .; d_call: .; cdr3_aa: CASSQESRVAIYEQYF; cdr3_nt: TGCGCCAGCAGCCAGGAGTCCCGAGTAGCGATCTACGAGCAGTACTTC
j_call: TRBJ2-1; v_call: TRBV11-3; clone_size: medium-sized; d_call: TRBD2; cdr3_aa: CASSLGSGSGNEQFF; cdr3_nt: TGTGCCAGCAGCTTAGGTAGCGGGAGTGGCAATGAGCAGTTCTTC
j_call: TRBJ2-7; v_call: TRBV12-5; clone_size: .; d_call: .; cdr3_aa: CASGLARDGLHEQYF; cdr3_nt: TGTGCTAGTGGTTTGGCACGGGACGGCCTCCACGAGCAGTACTTC
j_call: TRBJ1-4; v_call: TRBV11-3; clone_size: .; d_call: .; cdr3_aa: CASSLPGPGDEKLFF; cdr3_nt: TGTGCCAGCAGCTTGCCGGGACCTGGGGATGAAAAACTGTTTTTT
j_call: TRBJ2-7; v_call: TRBV7-9; clone_size: .; d_call: TRBD2; cdr3_aa: CASSQGSGAASYEQYF; cdr3_nt: TGTGCCAGCAGCCAGGGTAGCGGGGCGGCCTCCTACGAGCAGTACTTC
j_call: TRBJ2-3; v_call: TRBV13; clone_size: .; d_call: .; cdr3_aa: CASSLLSRTDTQYF; cdr3_nt: TGTGCCAGCAGCTTACTGAGCCGCACAGATACGCAGTATTTT
j_call: TRBJ2-7; v_call: TRBV18; clone_size: .; d_call: .; cdr3_aa: CASSPTATYEQYF; cdr3_nt: TGTGCCAGCTCACCGACGGCTACCTACGAGCAGTACTTC
j_call: TRBJ2-1; v_call: TRBV21-1; clone_size: .; d_call: .; cdr3_aa: CASSPLPTSGSNNEQFF; cdr3_nt: TGTGCCAGCAGCCCGTTGCCTACTAGCGGGAGTAACAATGAGCAGTTCTTC
j_call: TRBJ1-4; v_call: TRBV6-6; clone_size: .; d_call: .; cdr3_aa: CASMGTFNEKLFF; cdr3_nt: TGTGCCAGCATGGGCACCTTTAATGAAAAACTGTTTTTT
j_call: TRBJ2-1; v_call: TRBV11-1; clone_size: .; d_call: .; cdr3_aa: CASSSTGLYNYNEQFF; cdr3_nt: TGTGCCAGCAGCTCCACGGGACTCTACAACTACAATGAGCAGTTCTTC
j_call: TRBJ1-4; v_call: TRBV15; clone_size: .; d_call: .; cdr3_aa: CATSINSPGLFATNEKLFF; cdr3_nt: TGTGCCACCAGCATTAACAGTCCGGGCCTCTTTGCAACTAATGAAAAACTGTTTTTT
j_call: TRBJ2-3; v_call: TRBV7-2; clone_size: .; d_call: .; cdr3_aa: CASSPQASTDTQYF; cdr3_nt: TGTGCCAGCAGCCCACAAGCCAGCACAGATACGCAGTATTTT
j_call: TRBJ2-7; v_call: TRBV28; clone_size: .; d_call: TRBD2; cdr3_aa: CASSLLASGRTEQYF; cdr3_nt: TGTGCCAGCAGTTTATTAGCTAGCGGGAGGACCGAGCAGTACTTC
j_call: TRBJ2-1; v_call: TRBV11-2; clone_size: .; d_call: .; cdr3_aa: CASSPEGLGRAYNEQFF; cdr3_nt: TGTGCCAGCAGCCCCGAGGGTCTGGGCCGGGCCTACAATGAGCAGTTCTTC
j_call: TRBJ1-2; v_call: TRBV6-1; clone_size: .; d_call: .; cdr3_aa: CASAPYLGYTF; cdr3_nt: TGTGCCAGCGCCCCTTACCTTGGCTACACCTTC
j_call: TRBJ1-1; v_call: TRBV19; clone_size: .; d_call: .; cdr3_aa: CASSIGGGNTEAFF; cdr3_nt: TGTGCCAGTAGTATAGGAGGGGGAAACACTGAAGCTTTCTTT
j_call: TRBJ1-2; v_call: TRBV7-3; clone_size: .; d_call: .; cdr3_aa: CASSQWGYGYTF; cdr3_nt: TGTGCCAGCAGCCAATGGGGGTACGGCTACACCTTC
j_call: TRBJ2-3; v_call: TRBV5-5; clone_size: once; d_call: .; cdr3_aa: CASSFSFTDTQYF; cdr3_nt: TGTGCCAGCAGCTTCTCCTTCACAGATACGCAGTATTTT
j_call: TRBJ2-5; v_call: TRBV27; clone_size: few; d_call: TRBD2; cdr3_aa: CASRLTSGRGETQYF; cdr3_nt: TGTGCCAGCAGGCTGACTAGCGGGAGGGGAGAGACCCAGTACTTC
j_call: TRBJ2-1; v_call: TRBV2; clone_size: few; d_call: .; cdr3_aa: CASTPSWWQATGNEQFF; cdr3_nt: TGTGCCAGCACCCCTTCTTGGTGGCAGGCTACGGGCAATGAGCAGTTCTTC
j_call: TRBJ1-2; v_call: TRBV29-1; clone_size: few; d_call: TRBD1; cdr3_aa: CSVVPDRVYGYTF; cdr3_nt: TGCAGCGTTGTCCCGGACAGGGTCTATGGCTACACCTTC
j_call: TRBJ2-2; v_call: TRBV19; clone_size: few; d_call: TRBD2; cdr3_aa: CASSALAGVTGELFF; cdr3_nt: TGTGCCAGTAGTGCACTAGCGGGAGTCACCGGGGAGCTGTTTTTT
j_call: TRBJ1-5; v_call: TRBV28; clone_size: few; d_call: .; cdr3_aa: CASSLRVYNQPQHF; cdr3_nt: TGTGCCAGCAGCTTAAGGGTTTACAATCAGCCCCAGCATTTT
j_call: TRBJ2-3; v_call: TRBV28; clone_size: .; d_call: TRBD2; cdr3_aa: CASGLAGEGTDTQYF; cdr3_nt: TGTGCCAGCGGACTAGCGGGAGAGGGCACAGATACGCAGTATTTT
j_call: TRBJ2-3; v_call: TRBV4-1; clone_size: .; d_call: TRBD1; cdr3_aa: CASSLGQEATDTQYF; cdr3_nt: TGCGCCAGCAGCCTGGGACAGGAGGCCACAGATACGCAGTATTTT